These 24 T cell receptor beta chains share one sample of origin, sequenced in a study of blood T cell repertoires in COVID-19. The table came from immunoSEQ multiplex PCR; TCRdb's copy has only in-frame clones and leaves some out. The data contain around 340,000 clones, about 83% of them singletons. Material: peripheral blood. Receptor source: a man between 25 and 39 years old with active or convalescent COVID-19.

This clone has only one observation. The CDR3 DNA reads as TGTGCCAGCAGTTTACCTCCCACTAGGTACGAGCAGTACTTC. Translation gives CASSLPPTRYEQYF. The chain recombines TRBV28 with TRBJ2-7; a possible D gene is TRBD2 (5 bases). The germline V gene has CDR1 MDHEN and CDR2 SYDVKM. The CDR3 runs to 14 residues. V gave up 2 bases and J gave up 4 bases, with 12 bases separating them.

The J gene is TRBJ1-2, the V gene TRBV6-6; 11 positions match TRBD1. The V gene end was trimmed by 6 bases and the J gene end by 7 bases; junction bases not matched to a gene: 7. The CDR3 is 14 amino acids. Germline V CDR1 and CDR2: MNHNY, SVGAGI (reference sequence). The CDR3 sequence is CASRPPGTGGGYTF. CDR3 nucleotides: TGTGCCAGCAGGCCCCCCGGGACAGGGGGTGGCTACACCTTC.

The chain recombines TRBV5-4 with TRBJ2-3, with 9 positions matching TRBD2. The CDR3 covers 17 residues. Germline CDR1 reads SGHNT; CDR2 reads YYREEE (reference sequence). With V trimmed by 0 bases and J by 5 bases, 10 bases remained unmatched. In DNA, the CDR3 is TGTGCCAGCAGCTTGGTCCGCGGCGGGGGGGCCAAAGATACGCAGTATTTT. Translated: CASSLVRGGGAKDTQYF.

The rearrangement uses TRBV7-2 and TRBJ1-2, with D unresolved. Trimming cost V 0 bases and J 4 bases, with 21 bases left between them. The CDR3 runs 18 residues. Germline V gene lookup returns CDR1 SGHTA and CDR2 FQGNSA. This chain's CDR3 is CASSLALRRWSPVYGYTF. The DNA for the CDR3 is TGTGCCAGCAGCTTAGCGCTGCGGAGGTGGAGTCCTGTCTATGGCTACACCTTC. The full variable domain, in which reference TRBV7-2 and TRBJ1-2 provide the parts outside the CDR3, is GAGVSQSPSNKVTEKGKDVELRCDPISGHTALYWYRQSLGQGLEFLIYFQGNSAPDKSGLPSDRFSAERTGGSVSTLTIQRTQQEDSAVYLCASSLALRRWSPVYGYTFGSGTRLTVV.

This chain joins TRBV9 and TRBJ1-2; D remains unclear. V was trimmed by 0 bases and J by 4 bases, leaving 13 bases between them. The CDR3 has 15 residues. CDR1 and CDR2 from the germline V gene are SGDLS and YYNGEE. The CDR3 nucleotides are TGTGCCAGCAGCGTAGGAGGTTTGGAGGCCTATGGCTACACCTTC. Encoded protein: CASSVGGLEAYGYTF.

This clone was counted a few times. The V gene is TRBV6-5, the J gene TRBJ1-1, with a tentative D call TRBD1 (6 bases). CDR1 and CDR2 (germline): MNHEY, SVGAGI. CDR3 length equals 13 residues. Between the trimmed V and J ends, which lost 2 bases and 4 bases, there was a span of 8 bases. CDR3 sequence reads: CASSYGRGTEAFF. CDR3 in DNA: TGTGCCAGCAGTTACGGCAGGGGCACTGAAGCTTTCTTT.

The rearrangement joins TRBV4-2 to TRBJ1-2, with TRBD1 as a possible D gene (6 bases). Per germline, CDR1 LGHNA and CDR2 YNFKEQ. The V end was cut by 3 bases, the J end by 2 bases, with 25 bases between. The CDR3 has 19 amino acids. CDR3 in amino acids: CASSQSRGSRQGNNYGYTF. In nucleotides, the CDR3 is TGTGCCAGCAGCCAGTCCCGGGGTAGCAGGCAGGGGAACAACTATGGCTACACCTTC.

The CDR3, as DNA: TGTGCCAGCAGTGATGCGTTACGAGAACAGTACTTC. Its translation is CASSDALREQYF. V usage is TRBV25-1 and J usage is TRBJ2-7; D unclear. The CDR3 consists of 12 residues. The germline CDR1 and CDR2 sequences are MGHDK and SYGVNS. The V end lost 3 bases, the J end lost 10 bases, and 13 bases lay between the germline ends.

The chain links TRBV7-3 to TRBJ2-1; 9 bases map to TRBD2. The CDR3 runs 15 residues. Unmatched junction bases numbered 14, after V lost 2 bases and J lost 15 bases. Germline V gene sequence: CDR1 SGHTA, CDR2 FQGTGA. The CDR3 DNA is TGTGCCAGCAGCTTAGGGTCGGCGGGAGGGAAGAATACGTTCTTC. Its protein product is CASSLGSAGGKNTFF. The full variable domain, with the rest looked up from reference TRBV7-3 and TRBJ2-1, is GAGVSQTPSNKVTEKGKYVELRCDPISGHTALYWYRQSLGQGPEFLIYFQGTGAADDSGLPNDRFFAVRPEGSVSTLKIQRTERGDSAVYLCASSLGSAGGKNTFFGPGTRLTVL.

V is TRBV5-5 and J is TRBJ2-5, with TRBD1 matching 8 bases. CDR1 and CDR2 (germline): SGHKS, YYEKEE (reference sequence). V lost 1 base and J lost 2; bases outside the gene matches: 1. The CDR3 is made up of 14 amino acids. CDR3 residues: CASSLTGGQETQYF. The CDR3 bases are TGTGCCAGCAGCTTGACAGGGGGTCAAGAGACCCAGTACTTC.

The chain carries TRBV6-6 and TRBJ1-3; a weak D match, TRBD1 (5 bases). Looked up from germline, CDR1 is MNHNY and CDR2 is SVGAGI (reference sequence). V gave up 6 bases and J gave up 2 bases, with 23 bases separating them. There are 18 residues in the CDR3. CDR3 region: CASSRRWGQEGTGNTIYF. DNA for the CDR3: TGTGCCAGCAGCCGACGATGGGGCCAGGAGGGAACTGGAAACACCATATATTTT.

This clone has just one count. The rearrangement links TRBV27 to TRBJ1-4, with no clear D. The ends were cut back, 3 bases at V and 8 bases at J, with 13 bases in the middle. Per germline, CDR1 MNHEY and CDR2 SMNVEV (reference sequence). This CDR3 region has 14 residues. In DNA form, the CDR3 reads TGTGCCAGCAGTTTCGGACTCTCGGGGGAAAAACTGTTTTTT. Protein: CASSFGLSGEKLFF.

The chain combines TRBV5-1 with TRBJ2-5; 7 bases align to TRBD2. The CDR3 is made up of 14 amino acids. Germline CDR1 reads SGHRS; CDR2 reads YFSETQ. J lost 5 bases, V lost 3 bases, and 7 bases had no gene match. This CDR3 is CASSSPTSLETQYF. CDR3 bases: TGCGCCAGCAGCTCCCCGACTAGCCTCGAGACCCAGTACTTC.

The CDR3 DNA is TGTGCCAGCAGCGGCAACAGGGAATCTCATTACGAGCAGTACTTC. It translates to CASSGNRESHYEQYF. The chain links TRBV9 to TRBJ2-7; D might be TRBD1 (6 bases). Germline values: CDR1 SGDLS, CDR2 YYNGEE. V was cut by 3 bases and J by 4 bases, with 17 bases left in between. The CDR3 loop spans 15 amino acids. The whole variable domain, remainder taken from reference TRBV9 and TRBJ2-7, is DSGVTQTPKHLITATGQRVTLRCSPRSGDLSVYWYQQSLDQGLQFLIQYYNGEERAKGNILERFSAQQFPDLHSELNLSSLELGDSALYFCASSGNRESHYEQYFGPGTRLTVT.

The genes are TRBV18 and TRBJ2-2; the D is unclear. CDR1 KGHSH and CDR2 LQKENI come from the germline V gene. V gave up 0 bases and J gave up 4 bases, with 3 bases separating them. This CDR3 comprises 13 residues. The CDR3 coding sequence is TGTGCCAGCTCACCACCCGTCACCGGGGAGCTGTTTTTT. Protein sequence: CASSPPVTGELFF.

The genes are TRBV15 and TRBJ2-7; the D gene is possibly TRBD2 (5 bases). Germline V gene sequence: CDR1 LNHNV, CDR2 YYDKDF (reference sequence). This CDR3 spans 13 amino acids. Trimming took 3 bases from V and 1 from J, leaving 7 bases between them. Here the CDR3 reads CATSRDSSYEQYF. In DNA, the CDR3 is TGTGCCACCAGCAGGGACTCATCCTACGAGCAGTACTTC.

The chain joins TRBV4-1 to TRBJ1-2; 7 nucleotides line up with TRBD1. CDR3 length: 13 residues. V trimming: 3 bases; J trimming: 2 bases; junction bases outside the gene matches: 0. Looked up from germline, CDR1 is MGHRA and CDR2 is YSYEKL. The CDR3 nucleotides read TGCGCCAGCAGCCAGACAGGGAACTATGGCTACACCTTC. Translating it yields CASSQTGNYGYTF.

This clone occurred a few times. CDR3 nucleotides: TGTGCCAGCAGTCCACAGGGGGCTGAAGGCTACACCTTC. Its translation is CASSPQGAEGYTF. This rearrangement joins TRBV12-3 or TRBV12-4 to TRBJ1-2; 9 bases line up with TRBD1. The CDR3 runs to 13 residues. V lost 5 bases to trimming and J lost 8 bases; unmatched junction nucleotides: 6.

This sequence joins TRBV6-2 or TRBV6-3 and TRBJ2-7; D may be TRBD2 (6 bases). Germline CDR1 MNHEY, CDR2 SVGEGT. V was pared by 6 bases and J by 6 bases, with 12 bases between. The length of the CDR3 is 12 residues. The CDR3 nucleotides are TGTGCCAGCAGCCCGACTAGATTCGAGCAGTACTTC. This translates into CASSPTRFEQYF.

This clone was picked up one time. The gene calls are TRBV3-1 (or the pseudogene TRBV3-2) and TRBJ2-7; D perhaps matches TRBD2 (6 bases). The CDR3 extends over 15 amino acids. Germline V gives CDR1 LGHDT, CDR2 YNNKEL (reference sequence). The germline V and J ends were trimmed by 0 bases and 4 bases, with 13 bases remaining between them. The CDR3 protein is CASSQETGLLYEQYF. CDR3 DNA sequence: TGTGCCAGCAGCCAAGAAACGGGACTTCTTTACGAGCAGTACTTC.

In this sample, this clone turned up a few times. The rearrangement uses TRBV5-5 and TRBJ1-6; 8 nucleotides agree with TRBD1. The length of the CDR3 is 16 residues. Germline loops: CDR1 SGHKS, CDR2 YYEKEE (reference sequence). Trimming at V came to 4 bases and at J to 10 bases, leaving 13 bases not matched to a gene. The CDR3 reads CASSVGQGRVWSPLHF. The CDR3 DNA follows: TGTGCCAGCAGCGTAGGACAGGGAAGGGTTTGGTCACCCCTCCACTTT.

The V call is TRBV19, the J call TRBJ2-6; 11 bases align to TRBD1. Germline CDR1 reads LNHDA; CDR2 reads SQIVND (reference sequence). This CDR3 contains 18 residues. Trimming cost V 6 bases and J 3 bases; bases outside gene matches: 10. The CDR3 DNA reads TGTGCCAGTAGACCCCGGGACAGGGGGAATCATGGGGCCAACGTCCTGACTTTC. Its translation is CASRPRDRGNHGANVLTF.

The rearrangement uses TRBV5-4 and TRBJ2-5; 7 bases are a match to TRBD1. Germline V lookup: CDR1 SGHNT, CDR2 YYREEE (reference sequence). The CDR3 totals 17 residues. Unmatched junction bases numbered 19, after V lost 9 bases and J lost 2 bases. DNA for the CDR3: TGTGCCATCACCCGAGGGACAGTCCAGGGGGTTCAAGAGACCCAGTACTTC. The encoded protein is CAITRGTVQGVQETQYF.

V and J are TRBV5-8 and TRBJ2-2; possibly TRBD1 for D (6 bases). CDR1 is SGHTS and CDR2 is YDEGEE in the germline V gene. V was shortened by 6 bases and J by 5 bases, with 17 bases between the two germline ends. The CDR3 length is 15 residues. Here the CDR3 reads CASMWGQGITGELFF. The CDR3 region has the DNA TGTGCCAGCATGTGGGGGCAGGGGATAACCGGGGAGCTGTTTTTT.